This paragraph covers one TCR beta chain sequence. Its antigen is still unknown. Survey-level resolution applied to immunoSEQ assay v3.0. Sequencing used immunoSEQ multiplex PCR; TCRdb keeps in-frame clones, though not all of them. The sample consists of 20,000 to 25,000 clones, about 81% of them appearing once. Germline V gives CDR1 MGHDK, CDR2 SYGVNS. V lost 3 bases and J 2 bases, leaving 11 bases between the germline ends. There are 16 residues in the CDR3. This sample is drawn from a study of long-term antiretroviral therapy in people with HIV. Overall study findings and caveats: The study collected no data on ART adherence, viral resistance or therapy changes.

Participants who had HIV were, without exception, treated in the United States. This receptor was identified in a man in his thirties or forties with HIV. The chain uses TRBV25-1 and TRBJ2-6, with a tentative D call TRBD1 (6 bases). Sequenced here: unsorted PBMCs, sampled 1.5 years after starting antiretroviral therapy. CDR3 loop: CASSEGHKPGANVLTF. CDR3 nucleotides: TGTGCCAGCAGTGAGGGACACAAACCTGGGGCCAACGTCCTGACTTTC.